This TCR beta chain was profiled in a study of T cells after yellow fever vaccination. Study-level information: Where fractions had low cell numbers, libraries were prepared from them with the SMART-Seq v4 Ultra Low Input RNA kit. Study conclusions and caveats: Sorted repertoires could include abundant contaminating clonotypes from bulk cells. Among primary-vaccination clones, most reappeared after the booster, at 96% for CD4 and roughly 88% for CD8. A weaker secondary response peaked on day 5, the primary on day 15.

CDR3 length: 14 residues. V lost 3 bases and J lost 1, with 8 bases in between. Per the germline V gene, CDR1 is SGHRS and CDR2 is YFSETQ. MiXCR, applied by TCRdb to the 5' RACE reads, yields one record per CDR3 protein. The sample has about 320,000 distinct CDR3 sequences; 3.5% to 4.5% are singletons. In regard to this clonotype: As yet, its antigen is unknown.

The V gene is TRBV5-1, the J gene TRBJ2-1, with D hard to call. Sample: PBMCs, taken 15 days after the yellow fever booster vaccination. This sequence was found in a man in his late teens or twenties who received the YFV17D yellow fever vaccine. CDR3 sequence reads: CASSSGVSYNEQFF. CDR3 nucleotide sequence: TGCGCCAGCAGCTCCGGCGTTTCCTACAATGAGCAGTTCTTC.